Listed below are T cell receptor beta chains from one sample, sequenced in a study of patients and donors after allogeneic stem cell transplantation. TCRdb ran MiXCR on the RT-PCR reads and lists one entry per CDR3 protein. The sample has tens of thousands of distinct CDR3 sequences, around 27% seen once. The sequenced sample was blood, either unsorted or a sorted T cell fraction (not recorded which). The receptors originated from a human donor who was either an allogeneic HSCT recipient or a stem cell or donor lymphocyte infusion donor (not recorded which). It is not recorded whose cells these are; they may come from a transplant donor. CDR3s include the opening cysteine and the closing phenylalanine or tryptophan. The D gene is left open where the match is weak. Only some rows state a clone size, as once, few, many or a class for expanded clones.

v_gene,j_gene,d_gene,abundance,CDR3nt,CDR3aa
TRBV7-9,TRBJ2-3,TRBD2,few,TGTGCCAGCAGCTTTCGCAGCGGGGGTAGCACAGATACGCAGTATTTT,CASSFRSGGSTDTQYF
TRBV5-1,TRBJ1-1,.,.,TGCGCCAGCAGCATTGACAGAATGAACACTGAAGCTTTCTTT,CASSIDRMNTEAFF
TRBV10-3,TRBJ2-3,.,.,TGTGCCATCAGTGAGTCGGAGGCCTCGCAGTATTTT,CAISESEASQYF
TRBV7-3,TRBJ2-1,.,.,TGTGCCAGCAGTCCCGAAGCGGGTGTGGGCTACAATGAGCAGTTCTTC,CASSPEAGVGYNEQFF
TRBV7-3,TRBJ2-1,.,.,TGTGCCAGCAGCTTAACGGTACAAACCAGACGCAATGAGCAGTTCTTC,CASSLTVQTRRNEQFF
TRBV4-2,TRBJ2-5,.,.,TGTGCCAGCAGCCAGGCTAGTGGGTCCCAAGAGACCCAGTACTTC,CASSQASGSQETQYF
TRBV5-1,TRBJ1-2,.,few,TGCGCCAGCAGCTTGGGTTCTACAGGGCATGGTGGCTACACCTTC,CASSLGSTGHGGYTF
TRBV20-1,TRBJ1-2,.,few,TGCAGTGCTAGAGTCCTACAGGGTAACTATGGCTACACCTTC,CSARVLQGNYGYTF
TRBV5-1,TRBJ1-2,.,.,TGCGCCAGCAGCTTGATGCAGGTCCCAAACGGGGGCTACACCTTC,CASSLMQVPNGGYTF
TRBV7-6,TRBJ2-7,TRBD2,.,TGTGCCAGCAGCCTACCTCAAGCGGGGGGTTACTACGAGCAGTACTTC,CASSLPQAGGYYEQYF
TRBV20-1,TRBJ2-7,TRBD1,many,TGCAGTGCTAGTGGTAACAGGGGGCAAGGCGAGCAGTACTTC,CSASGNRGQGEQYF
TRBV4-3,TRBJ1-2,TRBD1,many,TGCGCCAGCAGCCAACAGGGGGACGGCTACACCTTC,CASSQQGDGYTF
TRBV4-2,TRBJ1-4,TRBD1,.,TGTGCCAGCAGCAATGGACAGGATGAAAAACTGTTTTTT,CASSNGQDEKLFF
TRBV2,TRBJ1-1,.,.,TGTGCCAGCAGTGGGCAGGGAGGTAGGACTGAAGCTTTCTTT,CASSGQGGRTEAFF
TRBV7-9,TRBJ2-6,.,.,TGTGCCAGCAGCTTTCTACAGGGTCCCGCTGGGGCCAACGTCCTGACTTTC,CASSFLQGPAGANVLTF
TRBV20-1,TRBJ2-1,.,.,TGCAGTGCTAGGATTTTGACAGGAACGGCCTACAATGAGCAGTTCTTC,CSARILTGTAYNEQFF
TRBV5-1,TRBJ1-6,.,.,TGCGCCAGCAGAGACCCCGGGCGGATATATAATTCACCCCTCCACTTT,CASRDPGRIYNSPLHF
TRBV18,TRBJ1-2,TRBD1,few,TGTGCCAGCTCACCAAGGACAGGTTTACCTAACTATGGCTACACCTTC,CASSPRTGLPNYGYTF
TRBV6-6,TRBJ1-2,TRBD1,.,TGTGCCAGCAGTCGACAGGGAACCTATGGCTACACCTTC,CASSRQGTYGYTF
TRBV15,TRBJ1-4,.,.,TGTGCCACCAGCCTCTTAGGACAGATGAATGAAAAACTGTTTTTT,CATSLLGQMNEKLFF
TRBV5-5,TRBJ1-1,TRBD1,.,TGTGCCAGCAGCTCCCGGGGTGACAGGGGGAGCACTGAAGCTTTCTTT,CASSSRGDRGSTEAFF
TRBV30,TRBJ1-5,.,.,TGTGCCTGGAGCGATGGCCACCCAGGGCCCCAGCCCCAGCATTTT,CAWSDGHPGPQPQHF
TRBV5-1,TRBJ2-7,TRBD2,.,TGCGCCAGCAGCTTCCGACTAGCGGGATCTACCGCAAATTACGAGCAGTACTTC,CASSFRLAGSTANYEQYF
TRBV5-1,TRBJ1-4,.,few,TGCGCCAGCGACCGAGAAAAACTGTTTTTT,CASDREKLFF
TRBV21-1,TRBJ1-1,.,.,TGTGCCAGCAAGAGGACGAACACTGAAGCTTTCTTT,CASKRTNTEAFF
TRBV6-1,TRBJ1-1,.,.,TGTACCAGCAGTGGACCAACAGCCCTCTTGAACACTGAAGCTTTCTTT,CTSSGPTALLNTEAFF
TRBV11-2,TRBJ2-1,TRBD2,.,TGTGCCAGCAGCCCGAAGGCGGGAGGGATTAGCTCCTACAATGAGCAGTTCTTC,CASSPKAGGISSYNEQFF
TRBV3-1,TRBJ2-1,.,.,TGTGCCAGCAGCTTCGGACGCGGGGCGAATGAGCAGTTCTTC,CASSFGRGANEQFF
TRBV5-1,TRBJ2-7,.,.,TGCGCCAGCAGCTTGGAAGGGTCCGGCTACGAGCAGTACTTC,CASSLEGSGYEQYF
TRBV20-1,TRBJ2-7,TRBD2,.,TGCAGTGCTAGATTACTAGCGCTGTTGAGGGACGAGCAGTACTTC,CSARLLALLRDEQYF
TRBV27,TRBJ2-7,.,.,TGTGCCAGCAGTTTAAGGCCCACCTACGAGCAGTACTTC,CASSLRPTYEQYF
TRBV12-3/TRBV12-4,TRBJ2-1,.,.,TGTGCCAGCAGGCTCGCCACCCTTCGCAATGAGCAGTTCTTC,CASRLATLRNEQFF
TRBV7-3,TRBJ1-1,.,.,TGTGCCAGCAGCTTAAGGGGGGCTATGAACACTGAAGCTTTCTTT,CASSLRGAMNTEAFF